This T cell receptor beta chain derives from a study of shared clonotypes between healthy human individuals. Worth noting for this clone: What it recognizes is unknown.

The investigators split CD4+ cells into a CD45RA+ naive subset and a CD45RA-negative memory subset. Using about 190 ng DNA, approximately 30,000 T cell genomes, the sorted-subset replicate PCRs were run. Method: immunoSEQ multiplex PCR; TCRdb's copy keeps in-frame clones and lacks some. The table includes around 2.5 million clones, under 95% detected once. Germline CDR1 and CDR2: SGHDT and YYEEEE. Trimming shortened V by 0 bases and J by 3 bases, and 12 bases separated the two germline ends. CDR3 length: 15 amino acids. Findings and limits, study-wide: Naive CD4 clonotypes overlapped across a few donors at roughly 5.1%. Exclusively blood specimens were collected; tissue repertoires likely differ.

The specimen sequenced was naive CD4+ T cells from PBMCs. Subset: CD45RA+ positively selected. J is TRBJ1-1 and V is TRBV5-6; perhaps TRBD1 as D (5 bases). The TCR was taken from a man younger than 35 in good health. Some clones in this sample may be carry-over from other donors' samples. This CDR3 is CASSLAGGLDTEAFF. Here the CDR3 DNA reads TGTGCCAGCAGCTTGGCGGGGGGTTTGGACACTGAAGCTTTCTTT.